Listed below are T cell receptor beta chains from one sample, sequenced in a study of blood T cell repertoires in COVID-19. The method was immunoSEQ multiplex PCR; TCRdb's version includes in-frame clones alone and lacks a portion of them. The sample has tens of thousands of clones, 90% seen once. The sequenced sample consisted of peripheral blood. The receptors come from a human donor in a cohort sampled during active COVID-19. The CDR3 runs from the conserved cysteine through the conserved F or W. Each record gives: J gene, D gene, clone size, V gene, CDR3 protein, CDR3 DNA. A D gene is named only where the DNA matches it firmly. Size is stated for part of the rows, as once, few or many counts, or as a class when the clone is expanded.

J gene: TRBJ1-1
D gene: TRBD1
clone size: .
V gene: TRBV2
CDR3 protein: CASIPRTGGWNTEAFF
CDR3 DNA: TGTGCCAGCATCCCCAGGACAGGGGGCTGGAACACTGAAGCTTTCTTT

J gene: TRBJ1-4
D gene: .
clone size: .
V gene: TRBV5-6
CDR3 protein: CASSLGRAGEKLFF
CDR3 DNA: TGTGCCAGCAGCTTGGGCAGGGCTGGGGAAAAACTGTTTTTT

J gene: TRBJ1-6
D gene: TRBD1
clone size: .
V gene: TRBV2
CDR3 protein: CASSGTGAWNNSPLHF
CDR3 DNA: TGTGCCAGCAGTGGGACAGGGGCGTGGAATAATTCACCCCTCCACTTT

J gene: TRBJ1-4
D gene: .
clone size: .
V gene: TRBV18
CDR3 protein: CASSPGGGIATNEKLFF
CDR3 DNA: TGTGCCAGCTCACCGGGAGGGGGAATTGCAACTAATGAAAAACTGTTTTTT

J gene: TRBJ1-4
D gene: .
clone size: .
V gene: TRBV5-1
CDR3 protein: CASSLGRQNEKLFF
CDR3 DNA: TGCGCCAGCAGCTTGGGACGACAAAATGAAAAACTGTTTTTT

J gene: TRBJ2-3
D gene: .
clone size: .
V gene: TRBV2
CDR3 protein: CASSEGREAIRDTQYF
CDR3 DNA: TGTGCCAGCAGTGAAGGTCGGGAAGCGATTAGGGATACGCAGTATTTT

J gene: TRBJ2-3
D gene: TRBD2
clone size: .
V gene: TRBV10-1
CDR3 protein: CASSVLTSGCDTQYF
CDR3 DNA: TGCGCCAGCAGTGTGTTGACTAGCGGGTGCGATACGCAGTATTTT

J gene: TRBJ2-7
D gene: .
clone size: .
V gene: TRBV27
CDR3 protein: CASSEGGEQYF
CDR3 DNA: TGTGCCAGCAGTGAGGGAGGTGAGCAGTACTTC

J gene: TRBJ2-1
D gene: TRBD1
clone size: .
V gene: TRBV5-1
CDR3 protein: CASEPGGGPEQFF
CDR3 DNA: TGCGCCAGCGAACCAGGGGGCGGGCCTGAGCAGTTCTTC

J gene: TRBJ1-1
D gene: .
clone size: .
V gene: TRBV5-1
CDR3 protein: CASSLGNGAAEAFF
CDR3 DNA: TGCGCCAGCAGCTTAGGAAATGGGGCGGCTGAAGCTTTCTTT

J gene: TRBJ2-1
D gene: TRBD2
clone size: .
V gene: TRBV9
CDR3 protein: CASSLTSGSFLQFF
CDR3 DNA: TGTGCCAGCAGCCTGACTAGCGGGAGTTTCCTTCAGTTCTTC

J gene: TRBJ1-1
D gene: .
clone size: .
V gene: TRBV28
CDR3 protein: CASSLGGRLVNTEAFF
CDR3 DNA: TGTGCCAGCAGTTTAGGGGGGAGATTGGTGAACACTGAAGCTTTCTTT

J gene: TRBJ2-1
D gene: .
clone size: .
V gene: TRBV7-8
CDR3 protein: CASSLAGALFF
CDR3 DNA: TGTGCCAGCAGCTTAGCGGGAGCTCTGTTCTTC

J gene: TRBJ2-7
D gene: TRBD1
clone size: once
V gene: TRBV15
CDR3 protein: CATSEGTAYEQYF
CDR3 DNA: TGTGCCACCAGCGAAGGGACAGCCTACGAGCAGTACTTC